This is a list of T cell receptor beta chains from one sample in a study of blood T cell repertoires in COVID-19. Clones were read by immunoSEQ multiplex PCR, and TCRdb kept only the in-frame ones, dropping some. The profile shows around 300,000 clones, roughly 90% of them singletons. The sample taken for sequencing was peripheral blood. Every receptor here comes from a man aged 45-60 years with acute or convalescent COVID-19. Each CDR3 is given with its conserved first and last residue. A D gene is named only where the DNA matches it firmly. Size is omitted from some rows. Given values are once, few, many or a class for expanded clones.

.	TRBV14	TRBJ2-1	TRBD2	CASSPRLAGAGNEQFF	TGTGCCAGCAGTCCCCGACTAGCGGGGGCCGGGAATGAGCAGTTCTTC
.	TRBV14	TRBJ1-3	.	CASSQGRGNTIYF	TGTGCCAGCAGCCAAGGTCGGGGAAACACCATATATTTT
.	TRBV27	TRBJ1-3	TRBD1	CASSRGQGDNTIYF	TGTGCCAGCAGCCGTGGACAGGGGGACAACACCATATATTTT
few	TRBV6-5	TRBJ1-5	TRBD1	CAIDRANQPQHF	TGTGCCATAGACAGGGCCAATCAGCCCCAGCATTTT
.	TRBV15	TRBJ2-5	.	CATSRDRQHQETQYF	TGTGCCACCAGCAGAGATCGACAGCACCAAGAGACCCAGTACTTC
.	TRBV6-5	TRBJ2-3	.	CASTFPGAGTQYF	TGTGCCAGCACCTTCCCAGGGGCAGGTACGCAGTATTTT
.	TRBV7-3	TRBJ2-5	TRBD2	CASSLDPQRGRETQYF	TGTGCCAGCAGCCTTGACCCACAGCGGGGGCGGGAGACCCAGTACTTC
.	TRBV29-1	TRBJ2-7	.	CSVQPPGHLTGEQYF	TGCAGCGTACAACCCCCGGGACATCTAACAGGAGAGCAGTACTTC
.	TRBV30	TRBJ2-3	TRBD2	CAINPGGPDTQYF	TGTGCCATAAACCCGGGGGGACCAGATACGCAGTATTTT
.	TRBV10-3	TRBJ2-5	.	CAISELPGGETQYF	TGTGCCATCAGTGAGTTGCCCGGAGGAGAGACCCAGTACTTC
.	TRBV2	TRBJ2-5	.	CASIPRTQQETQYF	TGTGCCAGCATCCCCCGGACTCAACAAGAGACCCAGTACTTC
once	TRBV7-3	TRBJ1-1	.	CASSLEGDTEAFF	TGTGCCAGCAGCTTAGAGGGGGACACTGAAGCTTTCTTT
.	TRBV19	TRBJ2-7	.	CASSIEWRRAYEQYF	TGTGCCAGTAGTATAGAGTGGAGGCGGGCCTACGAGCAGTACTTC
.	TRBV6-5	TRBJ1-1	.	CASSYASQVNTEAFF	TGTGCCAGCAGTTACGCCTCACAGGTGAACACTGAAGCTTTCTTT